These 16 T cell receptor beta chains came from one sample sequenced in a study of cytotoxic CD8 clonotypes in ibrutinib-treated CLL. Repertoires were generated with immunoSEQ multiplex PCR, while TCRdb's copy carries only in-frame clones and drops some. This table holds 250,000 to 350,000 clones, 76% found once. Sequencing used PBMCs, obtained at disease progression, from a patient treated with ibrutinib. The receptor source for this set is a human donor with chronic lymphocytic leukemia.

The V and J genes are TRBV2 and TRBJ2-3; TRBD1 matches at 9 bases. Germline CDR1 SNHLY, CDR2 FYNNEI. Losses at the gene ends were 6 bases for V and 5 bases for J; bases not matched to a gene: 6. The length of the CDR3 is 14 residues. CDR3 in DNA: TGTGCCAGCAGCACCGGGACAGGGATAGATACGCAGTATTTT. Translating it yields CASSTGTGIDTQYF.

The rearrangement uses TRBV6-5 and TRBJ1-1; a possible D gene is TRBD1 (6 bases). Looked up from germline, CDR1 is MNHEY and CDR2 is SVGAGI. The CDR3 totals 13 residues. V dropped 5 bases and J dropped 5 bases, with 12 bases sitting between them. CDR3 nucleotide sequence: TGTGCCAGCAGTCAGACCAGGGGTACTGAAGCTTTCTTT. It encodes CASSQTRGTEAFF.

This clone occurred a few times. The chain has TRBV4-1 and TRBJ2-1; TRBD1 aligns across 8 bases. The trim removed 1 base at V and 4 bases at J, leaving 12 bases unmatched. This CDR3 spans 18 amino acids. Germline values: CDR1 MGHRA, CDR2 YSYEKL. CDR3 in DNA: TGCGCCAGCAGCCAAGTCCTACTGGACAGGGCCGGGTACAATGAGCAGTTCTTC. Translated, it gives CASSQVLLDRAGYNEQFF.

This clone was seen a few times. The V call is TRBV7-6, the J call TRBJ2-2; 7 bases match TRBD1. J lost 4 bases, V lost 7 bases, and 9 bases had no gene match. Germline lookup yields CDR1 SGHVS and CDR2 FNYEAQ. CDR3 length: 15 amino acids. This CDR3 reads CASTQKPGGTGELFF. The CDR3 DNA follows: TGTGCCAGCACACAAAAACCAGGGGGCACCGGGGAGCTGTTTTTT.

This clone was observed once. The V call is TRBV11-3, the J call TRBJ2-7; 10 bases are a match to TRBD2. CDR1 and CDR2 from the germline V gene are SGHNT and YENEEA. V gave up 1 base and J gave up 0 bases; unmatched junction bases: 0. The CDR3 has 15 amino acids. The CDR3 DNA reads TGTGCCAGCAGCTTAGGGACTAGCGGCTCCTACGAGCAGTACTTC. Translating gives CASSLGTSGSYEQYF.

This clone was observed once. The rearrangement joins TRBV15 to TRBJ2-1; D is undetermined. Trimming took off 4 bases at V and 4 bases at J, with 5 bases between the two ends. The length of the CDR3 is 12 residues. Germline CDR1 LNHNV, CDR2 YYDKDF (reference sequence). The CDR3 loop reads CATSTQYNEQFF. CDR3 coding DNA: TGTGCCACCAGCACTCAATACAATGAGCAGTTCTTC.

The V gene is TRBV7-2, the J gene TRBJ1-2, with a tentative D call TRBD1 (6 bases). V lost 2 bases to trimming and J lost 13 bases, with 11 bases between them. The CDR3 runs 11 residues. CDR1 and CDR2 (germline): SGHTA, FQGNSA. This CDR3 is CASSLKGGSTF. The CDR3 bases are TGTGCCAGCAGCTTAAAGGGGGGGTCCACCTTC.

This chain links TRBV14 with TRBJ2-3, with 11 nucleotides matching TRBD2. The CDR3 loop spans 23 amino acids. CDR1 and CDR2 from the germline V gene are SGHDN and FVKESK. Trimming cost V 2 bases and J 6 bases; bases outside gene matches: 28. CDR3 DNA: TGTGCCAGCAGCCAAACCTATAACCCACTACTAATAGCGGGAGGGCCTCGTTCGGATACGCAGTATTTT. Translation: CASSQTYNPLLIAGGPRSDTQYF.

This clone was detected only a few times. V gene TRBV5-5 combines with J gene TRBJ1-3; D perhaps matches TRBD1 (5 bases). V lost 6 bases and J lost 2, with 9 bases in between. The germline gives CDR1 SGHKS, CDR2 YYEKEE (reference sequence). The CDR3 spans 13 residues. CDR3 sequence (DNA): TGTGCCAGCACAGGGTGGCCTGGAAACACCATATATTTT. It translates to CASTGWPGNTIYF.

This clone turned up a few times. The DNA of the CDR3 is TGTGCCAGCAGTATCCCCGGGACAGGCTATGAGCCCCAGCATTTT. Translating it yields CASSIPGTGYEPQHF. This chain links TRBV28 with TRBJ1-5, with 8 nucleotides matching TRBD1. Germline V gene lookup returns CDR1 MDHEN and CDR2 SYDVKM. The CDR3 has 15 amino acids. After removal of 5 bases from V and 8 bases from J, the junction contained 11 bases not matched to a gene.

In its sample, this clone was seen a few times. J is TRBJ2-5 and V is TRBV7-3; TRBD1 is a possible D gene (6 bases). Deletions cut 4 bases from V and 5 bases from J, with 17 bases between. CDR1 and CDR2 from the germline V gene are SGHTA and FQGTGA. The CDR3 spans 15 residues. DNA for the CDR3: TGTGCCAGCAGCTACAGGGTCGGGACACCCGAGACCCAGTACTTC. Amino acids: CASSYRVGTPETQYF.

The chain links TRBV7-6 to TRBJ2-2, with 7 nucleotides matching TRBD1. The germline gives CDR1 SGHVS, CDR2 FNYEAQ. The CDR3 runs to 17 residues. Trimming cost V 1 base and J 3 bases; bases outside gene matches: 8. The CDR3 DNA reads as TGTGCCAGCAGCTTAGGATCTCCGGGACAGTACACCGGGGAGCTGTTTTTT. This translates into CASSLGSPGQYTGELFF.

The rearrangement uses TRBV5-6 and TRBJ2-7; 11 nucleotides line up with TRBD1. Germline V gene data show CDR1 as SGHDT and CDR2 as YYEEEE. Trimming cost V 1 base and J 5 bases; bases outside gene matches: 5. CDR3 length equals 15 residues. The CDR3: CASSLWGQGGDEQYF. In DNA form, the CDR3 reads TGTGCCAGCAGCTTGTGGGGACAGGGGGGCGACGAGCAGTACTTC.

The V gene is TRBV5-1, the J gene TRBJ1-2; no clear D gene. The length of the CDR3 is 16 residues. Trimming stripped 0 bases from V and 7 bases from J, with 19 bases between. CDR1 is SGHRS, CDR2 YFSETQ, per germline. The DNA of the CDR3 is TGCGCCAGCAGCTTGGCGTGGCGCGCCTCCTCGGGTGGCTACACCTTC. It specifies CASSLAWRASSGGYTF.

The CDR3 sequence is CASNPWGGVIYEQYF. The CDR3 nucleotides are TGTGCCAGCAACCCATGGGGGGGCGTGATCTACGAGCAGTACTTC. V usage is TRBV5-5 and J usage is TRBJ2-7; TRBD2 is a possible D gene (7 bases). V was pared by 6 bases and J by 3 bases, with 19 bases between. The length of the CDR3 is 15 residues. Germline loops: CDR1 SGHKS, CDR2 YYEKEE (reference sequence).

The rearrangement joins TRBV7-7 to TRBJ2-3; 8 nucleotides match TRBD2. Trimming cost V 1 base and J 1 base; bases outside gene matches: 7. Germline values: CDR1 SSHAT, CDR2 FNYEAQ (reference sequence). The CDR3 sequence is 17 residues long. In DNA, the CDR3 is TGTGCCAGCAGCTTAGAACCCCGACTAGCGCGCACAGATACGCAGTATTTT. Protein sequence: CASSLEPRLARTDTQYF.